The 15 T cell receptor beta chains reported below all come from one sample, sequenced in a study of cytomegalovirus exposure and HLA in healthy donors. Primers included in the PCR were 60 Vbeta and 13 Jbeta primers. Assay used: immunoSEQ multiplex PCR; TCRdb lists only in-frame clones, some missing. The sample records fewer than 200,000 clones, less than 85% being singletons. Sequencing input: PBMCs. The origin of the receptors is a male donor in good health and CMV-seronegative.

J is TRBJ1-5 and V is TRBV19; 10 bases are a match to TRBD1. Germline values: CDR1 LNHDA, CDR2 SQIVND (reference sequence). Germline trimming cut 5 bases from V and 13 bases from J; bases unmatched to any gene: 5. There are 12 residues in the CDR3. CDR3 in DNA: TGTGCCAGTAGTGAAAGGGACAGGGGACAGCATTTT. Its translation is CASSERDRGQHF.

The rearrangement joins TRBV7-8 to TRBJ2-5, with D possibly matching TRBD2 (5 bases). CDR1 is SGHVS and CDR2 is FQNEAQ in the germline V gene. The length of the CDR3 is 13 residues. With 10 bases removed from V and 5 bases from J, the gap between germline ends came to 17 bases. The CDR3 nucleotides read TGTGCCACCAACATAGAACGAGGGGAGACCCAGTACTTC. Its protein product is CATNIERGETQYF.

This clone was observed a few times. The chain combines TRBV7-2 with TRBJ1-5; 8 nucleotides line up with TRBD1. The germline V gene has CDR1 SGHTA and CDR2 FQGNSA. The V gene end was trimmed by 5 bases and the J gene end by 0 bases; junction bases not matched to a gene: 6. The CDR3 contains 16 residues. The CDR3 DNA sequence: TGTGCCAGCAGCGAAAGGACAGGGTTTAGCAATCAGCCCCAGCATTTT. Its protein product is CASSERTGFSNQPQHF.

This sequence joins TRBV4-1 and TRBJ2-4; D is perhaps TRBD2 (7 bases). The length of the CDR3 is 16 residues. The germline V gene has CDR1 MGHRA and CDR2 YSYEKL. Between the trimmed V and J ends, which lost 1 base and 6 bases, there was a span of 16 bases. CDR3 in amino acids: CASSQGEGEYGNIQYF. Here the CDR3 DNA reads TGCGCCAGCAGCCAAGGGGAGGGGGAGTACGGAAACATTCAGTACTTC.

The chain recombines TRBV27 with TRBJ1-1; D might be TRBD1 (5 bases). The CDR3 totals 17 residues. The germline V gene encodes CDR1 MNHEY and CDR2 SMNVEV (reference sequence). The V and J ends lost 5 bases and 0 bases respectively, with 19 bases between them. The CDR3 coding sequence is TGTGCCAGCAGTAAACCGTCGGGGGGTGGGGTGAACACTGAAGCTTTCTTT. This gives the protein CASSKPSGGGVNTEAFF.

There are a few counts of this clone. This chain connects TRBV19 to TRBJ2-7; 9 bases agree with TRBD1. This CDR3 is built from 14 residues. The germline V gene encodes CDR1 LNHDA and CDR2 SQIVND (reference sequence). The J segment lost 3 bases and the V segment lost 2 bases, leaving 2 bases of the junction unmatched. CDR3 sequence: CASSITGGFYEQYF. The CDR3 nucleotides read TGTGCCAGTAGTATAACAGGGGGCTTCTACGAGCAGTACTTC.

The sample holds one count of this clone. The CDR3 nucleotides read TGTGCCAGCAGTCCCCAGGGTGGCTACACCTTC. It is translated as CASSPQGGYTF. This chain uses TRBV6-1 with TRBJ1-2; possible D gene TRBD1, 5 bases. The germline V and J ends were trimmed by 5 bases and 7 bases, with 8 bases remaining between them. CDR3 length: 11 residues. Germline V gives CDR1 MNHNS, CDR2 SASEGT.

CDR3 sequence reads: CASSQSSGPNYNEQFF. The DNA of the CDR3 is TGTGCCAGCAGTCAATCTAGCGGCCCCAACTACAATGAGCAGTTCTTC. This rearrangement joins TRBV25-1 to TRBJ2-1, with 7 bases matching TRBD2. This CDR3 is built from 16 residues. Germline values: CDR1 MGHDK, CDR2 SYGVNS. V shed 5 bases and J 3 bases; nucleotides not matched to a gene: 10.

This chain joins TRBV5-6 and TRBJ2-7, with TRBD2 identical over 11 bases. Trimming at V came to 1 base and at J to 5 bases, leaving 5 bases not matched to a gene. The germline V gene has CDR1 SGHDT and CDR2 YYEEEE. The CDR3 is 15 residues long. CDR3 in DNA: TGTGCCAGCAGCTTGCCGGGACTAGCGGACCACGAGCAGTACTTC. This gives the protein CASSLPGLADHEQYF.

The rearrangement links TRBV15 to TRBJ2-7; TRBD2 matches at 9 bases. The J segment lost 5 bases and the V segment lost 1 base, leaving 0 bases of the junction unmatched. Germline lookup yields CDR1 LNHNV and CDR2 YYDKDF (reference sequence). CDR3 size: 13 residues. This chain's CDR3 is CATSRGTSDEQYF. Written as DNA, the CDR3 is TGTGCCACCAGCAGAGGGACTAGCGACGAGCAGTACTTC.

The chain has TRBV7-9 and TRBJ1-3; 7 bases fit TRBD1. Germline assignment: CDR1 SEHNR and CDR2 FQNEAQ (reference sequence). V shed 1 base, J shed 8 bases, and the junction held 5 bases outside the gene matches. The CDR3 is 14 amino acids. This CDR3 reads CASSLGDSGDTIYF. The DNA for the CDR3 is TGTGCCAGCAGCTTAGGGGACAGTGGTGACACCATATATTTT.

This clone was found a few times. The CDR3 nucleotides read TGTGCCAGCAGCTCAGCGGTCGAGACCCAGTACTTC. Its translation is CASSSAVETQYF. The chain couples TRBV28 to TRBJ2-5, with D perhaps matching TRBD2 (5 bases). The ends were cut back, 6 bases at V and 5 bases at J, with 10 bases in the middle. The CDR3 sequence is 12 residues long. Germline loops: CDR1 MDHEN, CDR2 SYDVKM. Variable domain in full (rest from reference TRBV28 and TRBJ2-5): DVKVTQSSRYLVKRTGEKVFLECVQDMDHENMFWYRQDPGLGLRLIYFSYDVKMKEKGDIPEGYSVSREKKERFSLILESASTNQTSMYLCASSSAVETQYFGPGTRLLVL.

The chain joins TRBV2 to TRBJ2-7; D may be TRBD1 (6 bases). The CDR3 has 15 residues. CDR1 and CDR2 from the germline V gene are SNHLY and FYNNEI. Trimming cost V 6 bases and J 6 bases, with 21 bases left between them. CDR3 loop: CASRALDRRTGEQYF. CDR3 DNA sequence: TGTGCCAGCAGGGCATTGGACAGACGGACCGGCGAGCAGTACTTC.

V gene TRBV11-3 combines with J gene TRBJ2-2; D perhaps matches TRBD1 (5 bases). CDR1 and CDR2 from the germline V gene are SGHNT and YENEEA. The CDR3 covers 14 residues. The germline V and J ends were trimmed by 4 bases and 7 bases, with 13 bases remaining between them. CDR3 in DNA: TGTGCCAGCAGCTGGGGCGCAGGAAGCGGGGAGCTGTTTTTT. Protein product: CASSWGAGSGELFF. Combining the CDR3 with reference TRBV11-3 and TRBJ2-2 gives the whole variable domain EAGVVQSPRYKIIEKKQPVAFWCNPISGHNTLYWYLQNLGQGPELLIRYENEEAVDDSQLPKDRFSAERLKGVDSTLKIQPAELGDSAVYLCASSWGAGSGELFFGEGSRLTVL.

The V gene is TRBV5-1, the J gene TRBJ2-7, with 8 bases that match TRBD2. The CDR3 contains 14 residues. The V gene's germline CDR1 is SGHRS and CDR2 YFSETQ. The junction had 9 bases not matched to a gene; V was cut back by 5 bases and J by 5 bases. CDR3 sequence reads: CASRPRGGVDEQYF. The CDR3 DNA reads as TGCGCCAGCAGACCACGGGGGGGCGTGGACGAGCAGTACTTC.